One and the same sample provided the 20 T cell receptor beta chains below, sequenced in a study of blood T cell repertoires in COVID-19. Assay used: immunoSEQ multiplex PCR; TCRdb lists only in-frame clones, some missing. Of some 120,000 clones in the sample, 83% were seen once. The sample taken for sequencing was peripheral blood. The source of these receptors is a man older than 75 with active or convalescent COVID-19.

The rearrangement uses TRBV4-2 and TRBJ1-2; no firm D call. CDR1 is LGHNA and CDR2 is YNFKEQ in the germline V gene. V was pared by 0 bases and J by 3 bases, with 8 bases between. The CDR3 covers 14 residues. Here the CDR3 reads CASSQDSTYYGYTF. The CDR3 nucleotides are TGTGCCAGCAGCCAAGATTCGACTTACTATGGCTACACCTTC.

CDR3 sequence: CASSFRLAGGSGANVLTF. The CDR3, as DNA: TGCGCCAGCAGCTTTAGACTAGCGGGGGGCTCTGGGGCCAACGTCCTGACTTTC. The chain links TRBV5-1 to TRBJ2-6; 13 bases are shared with TRBD2. The CDR3 is 18 residues long. Germline-derived CDR1 and CDR2 are SGHRS and YFSETQ. Trimming took 2 bases from V and 0 from J; bases not matched to a gene: 2.

The chain uses TRBV6-6 and TRBJ1-1; D possibly corresponds to TRBD1 (6 bases). CDR3 length: 15 residues. From germline, CDR1 is MNHNY and CDR2 SVGAGI (reference sequence). Trimming removed 7 bases from V and 0 bases from J, with 15 bases in between. This CDR3 is CASTPRQGMNTEAFF. As DNA, the CDR3 is TGTGCCAGCACCCCCCGCCAGGGGATGAACACTGAAGCTTTCTTT.

The CDR3 loop reads CASGGQASNSPLHF. The CDR3 region has the DNA TGTGCCAGCGGCGGACAGGCGAGTAATTCACCCCTCCACTTT. The rearrangement uses TRBV7-9 and TRBJ1-6; 7 nucleotides align to TRBD1. Germline V CDR1 and CDR2: SEHNR, FQNEAQ (reference sequence). V trimming: 8 bases; J trimming: 6 bases; junction bases outside the gene matches: 7. The CDR3 is made up of 14 amino acids.

J is TRBJ1-5 and V is TRBV19, with D tentatively TRBD1 (5 bases). CDR3 length: 15 amino acids. The V and J ends lost 4 bases and 2 bases respectively, with 12 bases between them. Germline assignment: CDR1 LNHDA and CDR2 SQIVND (reference sequence). CDR3 coding DNA: TGTGCCAGTAGTACCAATGGGGGGGGCAATCAGCCCCAGCATTTT. Amino acids: CASSTNGGGNQPQHF.

V is TRBV5-8 and J is TRBJ2-5; D gene uncertain. The CDR3 extends over 12 amino acids. Germline V gene lookup returns CDR1 SGHTS and CDR2 YDEGEE. The V gene lost 0 bases and the J gene lost 5 bases, with 5 bases spanning the gap. CDR3 DNA sequence: TGTGCCAGCAGCTTGGCGCGCGAGACCCAGTACTTC. Translation: CASSLARETQYF.

The gene calls are TRBV5-8 and TRBJ1-4; a possible D gene is TRBD1 (5 bases). Trimming stripped 7 bases from V and 2 bases from J, with 9 bases between. The CDR3 is made up of 13 amino acids. The V gene's germline CDR1 is SGHTS and CDR2 YDEGEE. The CDR3 loop is CASRRGTNEKLFF. In nucleotides, the CDR3 is TGTGCCAGCCGGAGGGGTACTAATGAAAAACTGTTTTTT. Drawing the rest from reference TRBV5-8 and TRBJ1-4, the complete variable domain is EAGVTQSPTHLIKTRGQQATLRCSPISGHTSVYWYQQALGLGLQFLLWYDEGEERNRGNFPPRFSGRQFPNYSSELNVNALELEDSALYLCASRRGTNEKLFFGSGTQLSVL.

J is TRBJ2-7 and V is TRBV6-5, with 9 bases that match TRBD1. The germline V gene encodes CDR1 MNHEY and CDR2 SVGAGI. The ends lost 6 bases at V and 6 bases at J; junction bases unmatched: 9. There are 14 residues in the CDR3. CDR3: CASRTGTGIGEQYF. The CDR3 region has the DNA TGTGCCAGCAGGACCGGGACAGGGATAGGCGAGCAGTACTTC.

The chain carries TRBV3-1 (or the pseudogene TRBV3-2) and TRBJ2-1; tentatively, D is TRBD2 (6 bases). The CDR3 covers 16 residues. The germline V and J ends were trimmed by 0 bases and 3 bases, with 12 bases remaining between them. Germline CDR1 is LGHDT and CDR2 is YNNKEL (reference sequence). CDR3 bases: TGTGCCAGCAGCCAAGACCACGGGACTGGCTACAATGAGCAGTTCTTC. It encodes CASSQDHGTGYNEQFF.

The table lists this clone with a count of one. CDR3 sequence reads: CASSYPTGGFGETQYF. The CDR3 DNA follows: TGTGCCAGCAGTTACCCGACAGGGGGCTTTGGTGAGACCCAGTACTTC. The chain recombines TRBV28 with TRBJ2-5; 10 nucleotides agree with TRBD1. The CDR3 loop spans 16 amino acids. With V trimmed by 4 bases and J by 5 bases, 10 bases remained unmatched. Germline CDR1 is MDHEN and CDR2 is SYDVKM.

There are a few counts of this clone. This rearrangement joins TRBV4-2 to TRBJ2-2, with D possibly being TRBD1 (5 bases). The CDR3 consists of 14 residues. Trimming left V 4 bases short and J 6 bases short, with 12 bases between. Germline V gene sequence: CDR1 LGHNA, CDR2 YNFKEQ. DNA of the CDR3: TGTGCCAGCAGCCTCCCCCAGGGCGCCGGGGAGCTGTTTTTT. Protein sequence: CASSLPQGAGELFF.

The chain couples TRBV6-4 to TRBJ2-1, with D perhaps TRBD2 (5 bases). Trimming removed 1 base from V and 13 bases from J, with 14 bases in between. Germline CDR1 and CDR2: MRHNA and SNTAGT. The CDR3 has 13 residues. This chain's CDR3 is CASSDFPSGVQFF. CDR3 nucleotides: TGTGCCAGCAGTGACTTCCCGTCCGGGGTACAGTTCTTC.

A word on this clone: Sequence at one end of the junction differs from germline and may be a read error. The chain links TRBV25-1 to TRBJ2-1; the match to TRBD1 covers 8 bases. This CDR3 is 15 amino acids long. Per germline, CDR1 MGHDK and CDR2 SYGVNS. The CDR3 loop reads CASSEWTGFYDEQFF. In DNA, the CDR3 is TGTGCCAGCAGTGAGTGGACAGGGTTCTACGATGAGCAGTTCTTC.

Only a few counts were recorded for this clone. The V and J genes are TRBV10-3 and TRBJ1-1; 7 nucleotides match TRBD1. V shed 11 bases and J 6 bases; nucleotides not matched to a gene: 9. Germline V gives CDR1 ENHRY, CDR2 SYGVKD. The CDR3 contains 12 residues. CDR3 nucleotide sequence: TGTGCCTCTTATGACAGGGACGCTGAAGCTTTCTTT. Translation: CASYDRDAEAFF.

The chain uses TRBV10-3 and TRBJ2-1; TRBD1 is a possible D gene (5 bases). There are 14 residues in the CDR3. V was shortened by 2 bases and J by 4 bases, with 9 bases between the two germline ends. Looked up from germline, CDR1 is ENHRY and CDR2 is SYGVKD. CDR3: CAISEDSFYNEQFF. The DNA of the CDR3 is TGTGCCATCAGTGAGGACAGTTTTTACAATGAGCAGTTCTTC.

This clone was recorded only once. This chain joins TRBV6-6 and TRBJ1-3; D remains ambiguous. From germline, CDR1 is MNHNY and CDR2 SVGAGI (reference sequence). The CDR3 consists of 13 residues. V lost 0 bases and J 3 bases, leaving 3 bases between the germline ends. Here the CDR3 reads CASSYSSGNTIYF. The DNA for the CDR3 is TGTGCCAGCAGTTACTCTAGTGGAAACACCATATATTTT.

This clone has a handful of counts. V gene TRBV28 combines with J gene TRBJ1-1; a possible D gene is TRBD1 (5 bases). CDR1 and CDR2 from the germline V gene are MDHEN and SYDVKM. The CDR3 covers 13 residues. Trimming took 4 bases from V and 0 from J, leaving 6 bases between them. The CDR3 is CASSSGLNTEAFF. CDR3 in DNA: TGTGCCAGCAGTTCAGGGTTGAACACTGAAGCTTTCTTT.

In its sample, this clone was seen once. The J gene is TRBJ1-6, the V gene TRBV5-4, with D maybe TRBD1 (5 bases). V lost 4 bases and J lost 10, with 18 bases in between. Germline V gene sequence: CDR1 SGHNT, CDR2 YYREEE (reference sequence). This CDR3 has 15 residues. The CDR3 loop reads CASSRALGEGSPLHF. In nucleotides, the CDR3 is TGTGCCAGCAGCCGTGCCTTGGGGGAGGGCTCACCCCTCCACTTT.

This sequence joins TRBV9 and TRBJ2-3; 9 nucleotides line up with TRBD1. CDR1 is SGDLS and CDR2 is YYNGEE in the germline V gene. This CDR3 region has 16 residues. Trimming removed 0 bases from V and 3 bases from J; junction bases left unmatched: 5. The CDR3 bases are TGTGCCAGCAGCGTAGAAGGGGACAGGGTAACAGATACGCAGTATTTT. Encoded protein: CASSVEGDRVTDTQYF.

The gene calls are TRBV7-2 and TRBJ2-3; D ambiguous. Germline loops: CDR1 SGHTA, CDR2 FQGNSA. The CDR3 runs to 12 residues. V lost 4 bases and J lost 5, with 7 bases in between. DNA of the CDR3: TGTGCCAGCAGCTCTACAGAAGATACGCAGTATTTT. This translates into CASSSTEDTQYF.